This TCR beta chain originates from a study of T cell repertoires in cytomegalovirus infection. The wider study: Both a matching HLA type and CMV infection were indicated by public TCR beta signatures. Study-wide results and limits: Carriage of CMV together with the relevant HLA was identifiable through cumulative public TCR beta family frequency.

MiXCR, applied by TCRdb to the reads, yields one record per CDR3 protein. Counted here are 450,000 to 650,000 distinct CDR3 sequences, just under 40% occurring once; the ten biggest clones make up 48%. There are a few counts of this clonotype. Its target is not known. The CDR3 loop spans 14 amino acids. V lost 4 bases, J lost 8 bases, and 14 bases lay in between. This material consisted of cultured PBMCs, taken from culture after CMV antigen stimulation. V is TRBV12-3 or TRBV12-4 and J is TRBJ1-4; D possibly corresponds to TRBD1 (6 bases). The receptor was derived from a human donor in good health (CMV status not recorded). Some clones in this sample may be carry-over from other donors' samples. Written as DNA, the CDR3 is TGTGCCAGCAGTTCGTACAGGGCGGGAGAAAAACTGTTTTTT. Amino acids: CASSSYRAGEKLFF.